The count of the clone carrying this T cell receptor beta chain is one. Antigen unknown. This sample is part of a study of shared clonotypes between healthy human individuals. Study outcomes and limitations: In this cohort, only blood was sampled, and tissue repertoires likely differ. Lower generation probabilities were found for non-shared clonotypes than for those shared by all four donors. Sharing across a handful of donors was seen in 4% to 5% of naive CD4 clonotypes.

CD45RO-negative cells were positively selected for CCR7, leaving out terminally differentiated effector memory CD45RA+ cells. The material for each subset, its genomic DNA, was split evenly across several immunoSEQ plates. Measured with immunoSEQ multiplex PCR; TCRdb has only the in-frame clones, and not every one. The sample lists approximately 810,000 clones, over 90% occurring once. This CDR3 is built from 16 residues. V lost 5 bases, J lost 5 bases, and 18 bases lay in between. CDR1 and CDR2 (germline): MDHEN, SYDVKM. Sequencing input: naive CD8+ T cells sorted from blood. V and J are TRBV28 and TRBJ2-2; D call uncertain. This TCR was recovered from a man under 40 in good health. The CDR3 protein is CASSLKDLIVTGELFF. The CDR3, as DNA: TGTGCCAGCAGTCTTAAGGACCTAATAGTTACCGGGGAGCTGTTTTTT.